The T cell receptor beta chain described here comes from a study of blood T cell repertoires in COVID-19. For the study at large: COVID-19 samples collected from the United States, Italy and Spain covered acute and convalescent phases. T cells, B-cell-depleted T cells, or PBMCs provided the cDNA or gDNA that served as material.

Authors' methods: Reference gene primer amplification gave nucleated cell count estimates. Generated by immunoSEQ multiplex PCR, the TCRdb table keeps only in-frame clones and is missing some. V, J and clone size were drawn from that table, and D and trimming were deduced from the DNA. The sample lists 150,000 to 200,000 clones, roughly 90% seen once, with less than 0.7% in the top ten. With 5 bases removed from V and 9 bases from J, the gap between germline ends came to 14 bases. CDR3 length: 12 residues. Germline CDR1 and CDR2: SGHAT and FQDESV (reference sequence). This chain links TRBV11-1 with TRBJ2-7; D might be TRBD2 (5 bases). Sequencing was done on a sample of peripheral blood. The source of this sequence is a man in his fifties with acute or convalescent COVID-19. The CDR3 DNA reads TGTGCCAGCAGCGTCGGAGGTAGTTCGCAGTACTTC. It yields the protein CASSVGGSSQYF.